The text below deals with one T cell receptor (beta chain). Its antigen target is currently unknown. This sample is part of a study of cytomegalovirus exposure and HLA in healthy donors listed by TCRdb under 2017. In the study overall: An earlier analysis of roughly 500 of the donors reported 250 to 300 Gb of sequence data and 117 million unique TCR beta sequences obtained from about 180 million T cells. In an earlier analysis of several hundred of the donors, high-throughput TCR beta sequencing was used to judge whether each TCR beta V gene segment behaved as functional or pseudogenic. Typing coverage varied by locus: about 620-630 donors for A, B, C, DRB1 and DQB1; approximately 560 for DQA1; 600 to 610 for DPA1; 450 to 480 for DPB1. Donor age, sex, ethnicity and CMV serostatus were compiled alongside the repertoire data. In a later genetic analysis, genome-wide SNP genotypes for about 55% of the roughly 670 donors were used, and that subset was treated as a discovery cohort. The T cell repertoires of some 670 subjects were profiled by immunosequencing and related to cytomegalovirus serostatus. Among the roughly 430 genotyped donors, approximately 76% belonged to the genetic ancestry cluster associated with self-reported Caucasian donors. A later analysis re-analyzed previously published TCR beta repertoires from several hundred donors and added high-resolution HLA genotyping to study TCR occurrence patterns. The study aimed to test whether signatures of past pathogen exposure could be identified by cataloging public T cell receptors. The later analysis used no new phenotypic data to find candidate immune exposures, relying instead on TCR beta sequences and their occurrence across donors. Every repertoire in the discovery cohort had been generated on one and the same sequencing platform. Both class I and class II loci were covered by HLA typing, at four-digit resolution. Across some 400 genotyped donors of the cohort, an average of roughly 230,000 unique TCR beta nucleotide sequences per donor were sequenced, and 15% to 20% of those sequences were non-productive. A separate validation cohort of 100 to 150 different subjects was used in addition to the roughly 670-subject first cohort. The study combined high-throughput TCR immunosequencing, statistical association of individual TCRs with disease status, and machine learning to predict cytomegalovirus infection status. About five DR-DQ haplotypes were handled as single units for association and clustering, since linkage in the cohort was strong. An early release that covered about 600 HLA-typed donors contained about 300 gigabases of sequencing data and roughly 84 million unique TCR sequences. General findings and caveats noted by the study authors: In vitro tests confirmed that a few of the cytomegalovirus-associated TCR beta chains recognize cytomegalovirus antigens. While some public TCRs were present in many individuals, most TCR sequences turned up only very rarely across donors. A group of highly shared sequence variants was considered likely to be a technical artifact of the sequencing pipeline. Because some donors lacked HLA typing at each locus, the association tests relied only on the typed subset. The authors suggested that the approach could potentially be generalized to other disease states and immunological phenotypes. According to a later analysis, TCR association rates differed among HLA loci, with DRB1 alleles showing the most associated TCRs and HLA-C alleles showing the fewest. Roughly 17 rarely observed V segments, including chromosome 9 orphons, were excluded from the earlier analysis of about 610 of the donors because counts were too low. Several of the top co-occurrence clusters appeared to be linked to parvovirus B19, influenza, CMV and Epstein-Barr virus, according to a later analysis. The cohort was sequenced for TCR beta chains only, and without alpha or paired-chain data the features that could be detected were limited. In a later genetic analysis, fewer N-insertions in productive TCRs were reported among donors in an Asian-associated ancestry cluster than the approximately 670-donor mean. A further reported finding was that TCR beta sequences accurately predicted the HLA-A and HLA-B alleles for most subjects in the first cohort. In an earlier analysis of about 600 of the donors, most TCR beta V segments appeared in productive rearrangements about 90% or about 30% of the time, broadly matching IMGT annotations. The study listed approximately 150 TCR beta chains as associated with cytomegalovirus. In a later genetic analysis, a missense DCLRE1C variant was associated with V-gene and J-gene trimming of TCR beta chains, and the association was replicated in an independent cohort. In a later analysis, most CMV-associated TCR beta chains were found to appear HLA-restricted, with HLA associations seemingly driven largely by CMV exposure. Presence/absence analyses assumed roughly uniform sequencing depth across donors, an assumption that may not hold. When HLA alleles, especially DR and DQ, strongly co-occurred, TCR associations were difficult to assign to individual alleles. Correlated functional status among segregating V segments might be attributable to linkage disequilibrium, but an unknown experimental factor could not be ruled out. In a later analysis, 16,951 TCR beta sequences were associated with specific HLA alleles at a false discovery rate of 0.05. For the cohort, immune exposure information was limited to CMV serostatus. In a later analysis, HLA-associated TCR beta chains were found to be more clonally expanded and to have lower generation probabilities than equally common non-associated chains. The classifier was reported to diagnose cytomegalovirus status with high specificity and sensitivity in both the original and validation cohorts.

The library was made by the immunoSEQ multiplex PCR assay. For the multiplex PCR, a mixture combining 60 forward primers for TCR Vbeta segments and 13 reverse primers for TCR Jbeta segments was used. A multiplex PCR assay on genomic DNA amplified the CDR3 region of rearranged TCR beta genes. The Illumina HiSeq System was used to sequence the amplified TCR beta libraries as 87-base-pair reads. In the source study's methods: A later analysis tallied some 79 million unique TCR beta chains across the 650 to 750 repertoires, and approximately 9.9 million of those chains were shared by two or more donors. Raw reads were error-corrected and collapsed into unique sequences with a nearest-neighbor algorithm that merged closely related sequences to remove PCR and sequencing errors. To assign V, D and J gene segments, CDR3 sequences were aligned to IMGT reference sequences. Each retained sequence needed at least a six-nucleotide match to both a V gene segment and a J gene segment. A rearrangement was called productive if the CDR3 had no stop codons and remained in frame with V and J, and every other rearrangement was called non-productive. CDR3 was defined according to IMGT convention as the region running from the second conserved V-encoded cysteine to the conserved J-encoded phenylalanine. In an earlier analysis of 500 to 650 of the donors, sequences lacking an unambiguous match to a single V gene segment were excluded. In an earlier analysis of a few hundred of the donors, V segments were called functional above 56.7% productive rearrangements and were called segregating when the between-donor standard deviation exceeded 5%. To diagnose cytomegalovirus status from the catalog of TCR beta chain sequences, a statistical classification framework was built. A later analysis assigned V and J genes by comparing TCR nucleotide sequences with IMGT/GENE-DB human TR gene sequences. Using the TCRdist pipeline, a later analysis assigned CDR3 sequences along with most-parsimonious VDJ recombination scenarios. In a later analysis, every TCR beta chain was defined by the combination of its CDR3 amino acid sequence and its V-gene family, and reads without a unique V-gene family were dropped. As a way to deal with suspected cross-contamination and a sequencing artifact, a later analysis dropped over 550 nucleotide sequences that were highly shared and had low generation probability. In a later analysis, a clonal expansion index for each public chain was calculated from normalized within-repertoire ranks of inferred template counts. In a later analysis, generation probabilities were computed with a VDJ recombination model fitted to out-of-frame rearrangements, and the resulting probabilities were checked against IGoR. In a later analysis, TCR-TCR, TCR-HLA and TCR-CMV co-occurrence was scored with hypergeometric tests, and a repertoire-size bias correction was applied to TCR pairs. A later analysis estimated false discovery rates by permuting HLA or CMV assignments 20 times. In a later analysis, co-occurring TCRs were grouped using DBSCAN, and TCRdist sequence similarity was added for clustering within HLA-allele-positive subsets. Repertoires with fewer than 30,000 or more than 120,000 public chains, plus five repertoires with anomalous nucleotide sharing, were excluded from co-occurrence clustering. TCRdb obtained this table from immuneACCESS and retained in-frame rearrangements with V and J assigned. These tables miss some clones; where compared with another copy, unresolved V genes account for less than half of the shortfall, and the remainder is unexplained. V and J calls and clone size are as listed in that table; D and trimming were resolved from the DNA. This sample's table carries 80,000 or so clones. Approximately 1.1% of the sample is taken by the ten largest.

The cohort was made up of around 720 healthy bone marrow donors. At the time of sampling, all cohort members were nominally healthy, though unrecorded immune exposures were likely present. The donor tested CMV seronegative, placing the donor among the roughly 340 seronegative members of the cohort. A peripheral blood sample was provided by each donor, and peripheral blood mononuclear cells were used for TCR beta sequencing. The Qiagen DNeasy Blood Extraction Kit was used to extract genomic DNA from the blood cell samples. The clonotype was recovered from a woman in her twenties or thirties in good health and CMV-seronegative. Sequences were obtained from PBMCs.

CDR3 loop: CSVEGRVSYNEQFF. The sequenced DNA is TGCAGCGTTGAAGGCAGGGTATCCTACAATGAGCAGTTCTTC. The chain couples TRBV29-1 to TRBJ2-1; perhaps TRBD1 is the D gene, with 5 bases matching. Including the terminal cysteine and phenylalanine, the CDR3 comprises 14 residues. Just the 42-base CDR3 DNA is kept, in frame starting at base 1. CDR1 is given as SQVTM and CDR2 as ANQGSEA, both from the germline V gene. V sheds 1 base and J sheds 1 base, leaving 8 bases between their ends.